This T cell receptor beta chain was sequenced in a study of blood T cell repertoires in COVID-19. At the level of the study: Collection of acute and convalescent COVID-19 samples took place in the United States, Italy and Spain. The cDNA or gDNA used as material had been derived from T cells, B-cell-depleted T cells, or PBMCs.

V gave up 5 bases and J gave up 2 bases; unmatched junction bases: 6. The germline CDR1 and CDR2 sequences are PRHDT and FYEKMQ (reference sequence). This CDR3 spans 15 amino acids. Original analysis: The assay estimated nucleated cells by amplifying reference gene primers. TCRdb's table, derived via immunoSEQ multiplex PCR, lists solely in-frame clones and lacks some. D and trimming come from the DNA, and the V and J calls and clone size come from that table. The table lists 100,000 or so clones, roughly 90% of them singletons, with about 0.89% in the top ten. This clonotype originated in a man between 60 and 75 years old with acute or convalescent COVID-19. Sequenced material: peripheral blood. This chain links TRBV13 with TRBJ2-7; 10 nucleotides match TRBD2. This CDR3 reads CASSAGTSAPYEQYF. The CDR3 region has the DNA TGTGCCAGCAGCGCCGGGACTAGCGCACCCTACGAGCAGTACTTC.